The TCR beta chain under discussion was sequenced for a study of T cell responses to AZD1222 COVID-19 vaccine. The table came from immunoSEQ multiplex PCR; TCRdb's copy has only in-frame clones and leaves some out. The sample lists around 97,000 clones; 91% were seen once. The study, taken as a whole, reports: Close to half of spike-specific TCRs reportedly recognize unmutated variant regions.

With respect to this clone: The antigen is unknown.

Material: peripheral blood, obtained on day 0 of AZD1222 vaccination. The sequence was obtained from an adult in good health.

This chain's CDR3 is CASSSPGLTYEQYF. The CDR3 DNA follows: TGTGCCAGCAGCTCCCCGGGACTTACCTACGAGCAGTACTTC. This chain connects TRBV7-2 to TRBJ2-7; weak D call: TRBD2 (6 bases). CDR3 length: 14 residues. CDR1 is SGHTA, CDR2 FQGNSA, per germline. Trimming shortened V by 4 bases and J by 2 bases, and 12 bases separated the two germline ends.